This T cell receptor beta chain was sequenced in a study of PD-L1 blockade in urothelial cancer. Assay used: immunoSEQ multiplex PCR; TCRdb lists only in-frame clones, some missing. The sample consists of approximately 70,000 clones, less than 90% of them appearing once. The germline gives CDR1 SGHRS, CDR2 YFSETQ. Unmatched junction bases numbered 6, after V lost 4 bases and J lost 1 base. There are 15 residues in the CDR3. The sequencing used PBMCs, collected around atezolizumab (anti-PD-L1) treatment. The clonotype comes from a man between 60 and 75 years old with urothelial cancer. This rearrangement joins TRBV5-1 to TRBJ2-7; TRBD1 matches at 9 bases. CDR3 sequence: CASSRAGTGSYEQYF. In DNA form, the CDR3 reads TGCGCCAGCAGCCGGGCCGGGACAGGGTCCTACGAGCAGTACTTC.